This TCR beta chain was recorded in a study of T cell responses to AZD1222 COVID-19 vaccine. Whole-study context: Pooled samples include second doses given at about 4 or 12 weeks.

A word on this clone: The antigen remains unidentified.

The germline V gene has CDR1 SGHDT and CDR2 YYEEEE. Trimming shortened V by 7 bases and J by 4 bases, and 17 bases separated the two germline ends. This CDR3 is 14 amino acids long. The repertoire was sequenced with immunoSEQ multiplex PCR; TCRdb's copy has only in-frame clones and lacks some. The table lists about 92,000 clones, around 90% of them singletons. Findings and limits, study-wide: There were repertoire samples only from the period after the peak T cell response. Baseline seropositivity characterized only a handful of AZD1222 recipients. The sample set comprised mostly white British donors with more females, and clonal diversity was possibly underestimated.

This TCR was sampled from an adult in good health. The sequences come from peripheral blood, collected on day 0 of AZD1222 vaccination. The genes are TRBV5-6 and TRBJ1-2; TRBD1 might be the D (6 bases). CDR3 sequence (DNA): TGTGCCAGCTCCCCGCCCAGGGGTATCTATGGCTACACCTTC. Its translation: CASSPPRGIYGYTF.